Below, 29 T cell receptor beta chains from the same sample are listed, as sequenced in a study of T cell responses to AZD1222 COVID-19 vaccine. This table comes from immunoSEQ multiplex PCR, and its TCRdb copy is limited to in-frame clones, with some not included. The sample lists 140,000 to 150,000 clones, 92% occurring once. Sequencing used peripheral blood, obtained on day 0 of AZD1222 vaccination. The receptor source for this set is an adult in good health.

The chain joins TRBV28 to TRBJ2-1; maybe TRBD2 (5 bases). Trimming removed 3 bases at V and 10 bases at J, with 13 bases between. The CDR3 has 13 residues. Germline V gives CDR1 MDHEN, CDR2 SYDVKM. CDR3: CASSFRTPVEQFF. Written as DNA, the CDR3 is TGTGCCAGCAGTTTTCGGACTCCCGTCGAGCAGTTCTTC.

The CDR3 region has the DNA TGTGCCAGCAGCTTGTTGCAGTACAATGAGCAGTTCTTC. It codes for CASSLLQYNEQFF. The V call is TRBV5-4, the J call TRBJ2-1; the D is unclear. Germline V gives CDR1 SGHNT, CDR2 YYREEE (reference sequence). With 1 base removed from V and 4 bases from J, the gap between germline ends came to 6 bases. This CDR3 contains 13 residues. Filled out from reference TRBV5-4 and TRBJ2-1, the complete variable domain reads ETGVTQSPTHLIKTRGQQVTLRCSSQSGHNTVSWYQQALGQGPQFIFQYYREEENGRGNFPPRFSGLQFPNYSSELNVNALELDDSALYLCASSLLQYNEQFFGPGTRLTVL.

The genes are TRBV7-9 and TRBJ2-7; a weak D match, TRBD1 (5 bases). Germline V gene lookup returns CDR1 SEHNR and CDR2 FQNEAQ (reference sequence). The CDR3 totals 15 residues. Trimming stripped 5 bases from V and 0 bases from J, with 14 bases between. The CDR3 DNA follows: TGTGCCAGCAGCGACAGTCTTCGGGTCTCCTACGAGCAGTACTTC. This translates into CASSDSLRVSYEQYF.

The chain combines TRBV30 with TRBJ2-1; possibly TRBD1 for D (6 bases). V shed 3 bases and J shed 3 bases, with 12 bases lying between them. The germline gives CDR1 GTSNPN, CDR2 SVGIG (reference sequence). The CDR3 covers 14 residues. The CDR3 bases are TGTGCCTGGAGCTGGCAGGGGAGCTACAATGAGCAGTTCTTC. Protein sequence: CAWSWQGSYNEQFF.

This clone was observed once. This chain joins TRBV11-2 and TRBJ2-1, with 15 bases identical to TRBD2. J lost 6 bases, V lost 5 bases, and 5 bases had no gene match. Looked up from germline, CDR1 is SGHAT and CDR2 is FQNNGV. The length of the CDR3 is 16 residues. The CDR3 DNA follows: TGTGCCAGCAGCCGGACTAGCGGGAGGGCCGGCAATGAGCAGTTCTTC. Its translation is CASSRTSGRAGNEQFF.

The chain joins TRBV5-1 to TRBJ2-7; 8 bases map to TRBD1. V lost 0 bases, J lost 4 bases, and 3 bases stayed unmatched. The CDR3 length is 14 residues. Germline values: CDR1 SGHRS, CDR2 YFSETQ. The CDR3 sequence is CASSLGQGSYEQYF. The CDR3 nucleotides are TGCGCCAGCAGCTTGGGACAGGGGTCGTACGAGCAGTACTTC.

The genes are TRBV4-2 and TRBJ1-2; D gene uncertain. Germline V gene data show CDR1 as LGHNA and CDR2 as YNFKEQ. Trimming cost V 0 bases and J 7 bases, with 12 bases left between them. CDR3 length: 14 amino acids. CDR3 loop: CASSQDQRAFGYTF. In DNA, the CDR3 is TGTGCCAGCAGCCAAGATCAGAGGGCCTTTGGCTACACCTTC.

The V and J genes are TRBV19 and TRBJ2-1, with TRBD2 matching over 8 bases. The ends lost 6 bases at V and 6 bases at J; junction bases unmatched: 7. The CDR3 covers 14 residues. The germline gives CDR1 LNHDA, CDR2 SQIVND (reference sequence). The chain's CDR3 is CASSLAGLGNEQFF. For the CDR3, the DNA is TGTGCCAGTAGCTTAGCGGGATTGGGCAATGAGCAGTTCTTC. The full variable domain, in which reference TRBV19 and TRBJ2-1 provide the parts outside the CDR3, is DGGITQSPKYLFRKEGQNVTLSCEQNLNHDAMYWYRQDPGQGLRLIYYSQIVNDFQKGDIAEGYSVSREKKESFPLTVTSAQKNPTAFYLCASSLAGLGNEQFFGPGTRLTVL.

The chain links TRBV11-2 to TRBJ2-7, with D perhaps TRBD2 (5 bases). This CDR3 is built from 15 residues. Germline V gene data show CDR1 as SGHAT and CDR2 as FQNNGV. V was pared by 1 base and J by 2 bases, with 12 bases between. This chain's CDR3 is CASSLGLAETYEQYF. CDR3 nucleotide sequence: TGTGCCAGCAGCTTAGGGCTAGCCGAGACCTACGAGCAGTACTTC.

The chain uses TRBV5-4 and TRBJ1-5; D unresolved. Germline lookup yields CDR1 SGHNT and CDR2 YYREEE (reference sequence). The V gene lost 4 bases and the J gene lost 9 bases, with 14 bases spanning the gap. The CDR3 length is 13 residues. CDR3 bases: TGTGCCAGCAGCGAAGGCCCCCGAATGCCCCAGCATTTT. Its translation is CASSEGPRMPQHF.

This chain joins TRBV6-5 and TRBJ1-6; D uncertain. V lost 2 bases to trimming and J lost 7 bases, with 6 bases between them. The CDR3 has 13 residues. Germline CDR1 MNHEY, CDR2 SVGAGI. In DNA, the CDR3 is TGTGCCAGCAGTTACCAGATAAATTCACCCCTCCACTTT. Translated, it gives CASSYQINSPLHF.

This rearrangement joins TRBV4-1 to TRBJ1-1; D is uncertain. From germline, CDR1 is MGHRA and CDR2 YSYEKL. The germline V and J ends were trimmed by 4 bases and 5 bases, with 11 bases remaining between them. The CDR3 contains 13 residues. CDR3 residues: CASSPLTSTEAFF. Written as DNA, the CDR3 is TGCGCCAGCAGCCCCCTGACATCGACTGAAGCTTTCTTT.

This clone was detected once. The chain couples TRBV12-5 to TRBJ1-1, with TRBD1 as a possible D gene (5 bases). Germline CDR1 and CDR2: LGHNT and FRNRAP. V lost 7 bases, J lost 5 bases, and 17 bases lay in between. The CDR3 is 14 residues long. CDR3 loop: CASESGFKGTEAFF. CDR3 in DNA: TGTGCTAGTGAATCAGGGTTTAAGGGGACTGAAGCTTTCTTT.

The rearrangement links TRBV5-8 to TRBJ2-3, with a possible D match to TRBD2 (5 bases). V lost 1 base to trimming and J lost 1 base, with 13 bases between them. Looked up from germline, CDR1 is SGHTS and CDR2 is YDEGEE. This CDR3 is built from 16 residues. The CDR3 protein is CASSLSWESGTDTQYF. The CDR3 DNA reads TGTGCCAGCAGCTTGTCGTGGGAGAGCGGCACAGATACGCAGTATTTT.

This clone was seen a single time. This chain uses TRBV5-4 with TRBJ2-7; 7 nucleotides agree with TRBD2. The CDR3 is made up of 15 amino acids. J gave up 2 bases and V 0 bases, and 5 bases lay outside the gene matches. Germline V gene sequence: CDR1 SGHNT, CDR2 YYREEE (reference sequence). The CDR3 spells CASSLETSEPYEQYF. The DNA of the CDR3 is TGTGCCAGCAGCTTGGAAACTAGCGAACCCTACGAGCAGTACTTC.

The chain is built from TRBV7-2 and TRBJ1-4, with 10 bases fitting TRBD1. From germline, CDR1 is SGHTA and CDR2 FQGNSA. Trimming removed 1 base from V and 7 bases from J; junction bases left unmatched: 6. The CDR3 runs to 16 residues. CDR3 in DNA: TGTGCCAGCAGCTTAGTCGGCGGACAGGGGGGTGAAAAACTGTTTTTT. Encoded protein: CASSLVGGQGGEKLFF. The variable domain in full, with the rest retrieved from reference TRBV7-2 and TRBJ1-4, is GAGVSQSPSNKVTEKGKDVELRCDPISGHTALYWYRQSLGQGLEFLIYFQGNSAPDKSGLPSDRFSAERTGGSVSTLTIQRTQQEDSAVYLCASSLVGGQGGEKLFFGSGTQLSVL.

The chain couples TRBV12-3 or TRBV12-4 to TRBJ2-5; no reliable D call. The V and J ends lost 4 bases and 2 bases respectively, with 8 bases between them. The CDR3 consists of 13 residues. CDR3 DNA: TGTGCCAGCAGTTCGGCAGCGCAAGAGACCCAGTACTTC. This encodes CASSSAAQETQYF.

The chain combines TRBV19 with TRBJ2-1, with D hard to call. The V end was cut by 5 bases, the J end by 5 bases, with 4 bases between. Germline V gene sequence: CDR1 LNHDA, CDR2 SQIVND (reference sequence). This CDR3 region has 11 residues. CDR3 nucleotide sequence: TGTGCCAGTAGTCTCCACAATGAGCAGTTCTTC. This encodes CASSLHNEQFF.

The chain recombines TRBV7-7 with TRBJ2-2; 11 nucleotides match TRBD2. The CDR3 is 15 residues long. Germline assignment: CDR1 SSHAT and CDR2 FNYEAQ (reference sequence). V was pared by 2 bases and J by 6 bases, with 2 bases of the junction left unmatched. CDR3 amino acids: CASSLLAGGSGELFF. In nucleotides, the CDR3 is TGTGCCAGCAGCTTACTAGCGGGAGGTTCCGGGGAGCTGTTTTTT.

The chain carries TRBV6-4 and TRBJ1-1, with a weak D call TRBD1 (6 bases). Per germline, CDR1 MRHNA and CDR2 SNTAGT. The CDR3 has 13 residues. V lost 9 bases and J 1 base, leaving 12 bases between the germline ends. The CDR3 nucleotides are TGTGCCAGTCAGGGGTTGGGGAACACTGAAGCTTTCTTT. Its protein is CASQGLGNTEAFF.

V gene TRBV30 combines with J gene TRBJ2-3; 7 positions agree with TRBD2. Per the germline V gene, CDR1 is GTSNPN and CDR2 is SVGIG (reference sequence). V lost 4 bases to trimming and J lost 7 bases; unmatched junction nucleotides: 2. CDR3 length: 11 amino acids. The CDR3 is CAWTGGNTQYF. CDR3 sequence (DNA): TGTGCCTGGACGGGGGGAAATACGCAGTATTTT.

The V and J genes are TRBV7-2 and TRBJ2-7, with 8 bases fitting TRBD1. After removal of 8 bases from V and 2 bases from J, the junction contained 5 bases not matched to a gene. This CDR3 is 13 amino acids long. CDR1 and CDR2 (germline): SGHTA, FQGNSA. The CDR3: CASAGQATYEQYF. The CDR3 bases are TGTGCCAGCGCGGGACAGGCTACCTACGAGCAGTACTTC.

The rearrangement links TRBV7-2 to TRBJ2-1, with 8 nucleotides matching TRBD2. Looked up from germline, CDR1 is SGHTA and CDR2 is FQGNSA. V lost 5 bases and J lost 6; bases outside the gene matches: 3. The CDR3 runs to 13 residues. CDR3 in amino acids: CASSPGTSNEQFF. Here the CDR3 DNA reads TGTGCCAGCAGCCCCGGGACTAGCAATGAGCAGTTCTTC.

The CDR3 loop reads CASSENRGLELNIQYF. The CDR3 DNA reads as TGTGCCAGCAGTGAAAATAGGGGACTAGAGCTCAACATTCAGTACTTC. The chain uses TRBV2 and TRBJ2-4, with TRBD2 identical over 8 bases. J was trimmed by 7 bases and V by 2 bases; bases with no gene match: 10. The CDR3 extends over 16 amino acids. Germline V CDR1 and CDR2: SNHLY, FYNNEI.

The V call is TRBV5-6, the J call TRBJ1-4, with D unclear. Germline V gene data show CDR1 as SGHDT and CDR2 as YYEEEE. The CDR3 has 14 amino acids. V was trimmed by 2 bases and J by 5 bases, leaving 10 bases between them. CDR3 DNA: TGTGCCAGCAGCTTTGGCCAGGTCAATGAAAAACTGTTTTTT. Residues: CASSFGQVNEKLFF.

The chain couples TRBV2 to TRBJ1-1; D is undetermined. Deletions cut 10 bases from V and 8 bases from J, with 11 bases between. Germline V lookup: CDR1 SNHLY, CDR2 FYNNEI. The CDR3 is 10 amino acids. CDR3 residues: CATGQVEAFF. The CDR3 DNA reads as TGTGCCACTGGTCAGGTCGAAGCTTTCTTT.

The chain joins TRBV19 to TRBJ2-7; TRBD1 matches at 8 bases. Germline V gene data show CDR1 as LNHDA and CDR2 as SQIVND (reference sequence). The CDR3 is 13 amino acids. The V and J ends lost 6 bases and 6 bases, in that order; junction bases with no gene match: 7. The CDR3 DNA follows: TGTGCCAGTAGCGGACAGGGAGCCGGCGAGCAGTACTTC. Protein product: CASSGQGAGEQYF.

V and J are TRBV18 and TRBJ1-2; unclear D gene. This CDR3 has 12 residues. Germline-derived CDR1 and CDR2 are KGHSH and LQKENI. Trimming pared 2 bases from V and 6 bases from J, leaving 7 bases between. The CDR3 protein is CASSPNRDGYTF. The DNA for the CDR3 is TGTGCCAGCTCACCAAATCGGGATGGCTACACCTTC.

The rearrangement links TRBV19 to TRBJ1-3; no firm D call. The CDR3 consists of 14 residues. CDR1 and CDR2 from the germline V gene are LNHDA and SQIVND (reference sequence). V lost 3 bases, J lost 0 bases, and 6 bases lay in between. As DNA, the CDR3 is TGTGCCAGTAGTATTGGCAGCTCTGGAAACACCATATATTTT. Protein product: CASSIGSSGNTIYF. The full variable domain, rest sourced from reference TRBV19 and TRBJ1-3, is DGGITQSPKYLFRKEGQNVTLSCEQNLNHDAMYWYRQDPGQGLRLIYYSQIVNDFQKGDIAEGYSVSREKKESFPLTVTSAQKNPTAFYLCASSIGSSGNTIYFGEGSWLTVV.